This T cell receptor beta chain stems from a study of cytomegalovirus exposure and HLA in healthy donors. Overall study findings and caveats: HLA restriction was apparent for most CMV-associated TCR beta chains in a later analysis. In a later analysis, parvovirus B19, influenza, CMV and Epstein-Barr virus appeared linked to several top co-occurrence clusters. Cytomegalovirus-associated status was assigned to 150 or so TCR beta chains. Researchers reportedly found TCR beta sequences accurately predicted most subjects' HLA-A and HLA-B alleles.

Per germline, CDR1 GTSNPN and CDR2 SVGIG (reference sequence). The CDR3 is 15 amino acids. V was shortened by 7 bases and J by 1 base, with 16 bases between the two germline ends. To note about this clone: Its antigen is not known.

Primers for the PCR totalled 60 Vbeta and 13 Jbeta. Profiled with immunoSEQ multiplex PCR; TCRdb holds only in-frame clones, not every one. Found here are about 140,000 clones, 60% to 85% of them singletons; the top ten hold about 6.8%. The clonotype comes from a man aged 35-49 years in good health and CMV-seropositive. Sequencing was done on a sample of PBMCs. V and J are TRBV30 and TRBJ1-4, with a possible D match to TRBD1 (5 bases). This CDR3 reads CAFRRAGGTNEKLFF. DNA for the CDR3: TGTGCCTTTCGCCGGGCGGGGGGAACTAATGAAAAACTGTTTTTT.